These 2 T cell receptor beta chains share one sample of origin, sequenced in a study of blood T cell repertoires in COVID-19. Generated by immunoSEQ multiplex PCR, the TCRdb table keeps only in-frame clones and is missing some. The table lists approximately 29,000 clones, roughly 80% of them singletons, with about a sixth in the top ten. Sequencing was performed on peripheral blood. The receptors were gathered from a woman aged 60-75 years with acute or convalescent COVID-19.

This rearrangement joins TRBV15 to TRBJ2-2; TRBD1 might be the D (6 bases). Looked up from germline, CDR1 is LNHNV and CDR2 is YYDKDF (reference sequence). The CDR3 has 16 amino acids. The V end lost 2 bases, the J end lost 1 base, and 11 bases lay between the germline ends. The CDR3 region has the DNA TGTGCCACCAGCAGAATAATGGGACAGAACACCGGGGAGCTGTTTTTT. Protein product: CATSRIMGQNTGELFF.

This chain joins TRBV6-5 and TRBJ2-5; 8 bases line up with TRBD1. Germline values: CDR1 MNHEY, CDR2 SVGAGI. The CDR3 extends over 15 amino acids. V lost 7 bases and J lost 5; bases outside the gene matches: 12. CDR3 in amino acids: CASTRGRGQWETQYF. As DNA, the CDR3 is TGTGCCAGCACCCGGGGCAGGGGGCAATGGGAGACCCAGTACTTC.